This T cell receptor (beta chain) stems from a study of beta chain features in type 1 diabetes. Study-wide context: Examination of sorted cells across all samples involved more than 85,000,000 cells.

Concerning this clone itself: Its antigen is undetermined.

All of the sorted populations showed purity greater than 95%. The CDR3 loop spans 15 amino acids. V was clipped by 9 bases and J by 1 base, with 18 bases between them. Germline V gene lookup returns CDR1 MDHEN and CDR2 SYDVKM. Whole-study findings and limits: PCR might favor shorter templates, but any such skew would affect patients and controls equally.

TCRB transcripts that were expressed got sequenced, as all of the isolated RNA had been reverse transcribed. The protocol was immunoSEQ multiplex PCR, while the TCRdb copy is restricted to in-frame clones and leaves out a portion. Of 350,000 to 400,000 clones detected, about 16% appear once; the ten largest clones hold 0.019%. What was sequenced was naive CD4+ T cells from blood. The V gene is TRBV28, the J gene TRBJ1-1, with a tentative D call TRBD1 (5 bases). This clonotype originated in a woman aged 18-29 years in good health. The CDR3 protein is CASFPSGGGNTEAFF. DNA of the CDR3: TGTGCCAGTTTCCCCTCCGGGGGGGGGAACACTGAAGCTTTCTTT.